This paragraph reports one T cell receptor beta chain. Its antigen remains undetermined. The record has no base qualities; no much larger clone is one base away. Libraries were made using 5' RACE. For sequencing, an Illumina HiSeq 2500 was employed. A second PCR of roughly 6 to 11 cycles was run with a J-beta primer mix and a sample-barcoded 5' primer. A unique molecular identifier was introduced onto each TCR beta cDNA molecule by a template-switch 5' adaptor carrying 12 random nucleotides. At least 2.5 million CDR3-containing paired-end reads were obtained from each sample. The Mint cDNA synthesis kit, primed by a TRBC-specific oligonucleotide, was used to synthesize first-strand cDNA from all RNA. Following uracil-DNA glycosylase treatment, all cDNA underwent a first 18-cycle PCR with the universal primers M1SS and BC2_uni_R. In the paper's pipeline: For normalization, 1 million high-quality reads, each with a distinct molecular identifier, were randomly selected from each sample. Instead of being binned into consensus sequences, reads that shared molecular identifiers were thrown out. CDR3 identification, clonotype clustering and error correction used MiTCR with a Q25 quality threshold and the strictest error-elimination algorithm. A nonparametric unseen species model with Euler transformation was used to estimate lower-bound total TCR beta diversity. The raw public data were reprocessed by TCRdb itself: fastp quality trimming at Q25, MiXCR clonotype calling, in-frame beta chains only. For every CDR3 protein sequence, its rows merge into one entry that carries the most common genes and DNA. Here the V and J calls rest on TCRdb's processing, not on the authors' analysis. In all, the sample holds about 780,000 distinct CDR3 sequences, and about 47% of those were seen once. The top ten hold about a sixth of the sample.

Systemically healthy Caucasian individuals from Russia, roughly 40 in total and aged 6 to 90 years, were included as donors. Around 9.9 milliliters of peripheral blood were collected from each donor into EDTA-treated Vacutainer tubes. Ficoll-Paque density-gradient centrifugation was used to isolate PBMCs, with at least 6 million obtained per sample. Total RNA was extracted from PBMCs with Trizol reagent, with at least 5.5 micrograms obtained per sample. For every donor, an aliquot of PBMCs went through flow cytometry to measure the percentages of naive CD45RAhigh/CD27high T cells. This sample was included in a study of blood T cells in healthy people across ages (dated by TCRdb to between 2014 and 2017). Broadly, across the study: Template switching captured roughly one uniquely barcoded TCR beta cDNA molecule per two T cells in model experiments. The study analyzed two additional independent replicas of 1 million unique cDNA reads from the same blood draw for two donors, one aged 18 to 30 and one aged 80 or older. To avoid experimental bias, donors of different ages were distributed randomly across sequencing lanes. The donors were split into four age groups: young (average around 15 years), middle-aged (about 40), aged (approximately 60) and long-lived (approximately 89). To track age-related changes in TCR beta repertoire diversity, the study relied on deep sequencing normalized with unique cDNA molecular identifiers. Here is what the overall study found, with its caveats: Estimates of total diversity based on one million sequenced T cells were regarded as lower bounds and as underestimates. The long-lived group showed more naive CD4+ T cells, fewer expanded clones and increased TCR diversity than the aged group, suggesting age selection. As age increased, observed TCR beta diversity per million T cells dropped in a roughly linear way, and a significant reduction was already evident by age 40. Donor CMV infection status was unknown, potentially confounding age-related changes in expanded clonotypes. Since profiling was done on bulk unsorted PBMCs, naive and antigen-experienced compartments could not be conclusively compared. The percentage of naive T cells measured by flow cytometry correlated strongly with observed TCR beta diversity.

The sequenced sample was blood. The sequence was collected from an elderly man in good health.

This receptor carries the CDR3 CASSETVGGQYF. The nucleotides read TGCGCCAGCAGTGAGACGGTTGGAGGGCAGTACTTC. The rearranged segments are TRBV10-1 and TRBJ2-7; D gene: possibly TRBD2, on 5 matching bases. Taken from cysteine to phenylalanine, the CDR3 has 12 residues. Just CDR3 DNA is preserved here, 36 bases in frame from base 1. A distance of 11 bases separates the germline ends of V and J, which lose 2 bases and 9 bases respectively. The germline V gene encodes CDR1 WNHNN and CDR2 SYGVQD (reference sequence).